These 29 T cell receptor beta chains originate from one sample sequenced in a study of human CD8 memory T cell subsets. UMI-labeled 5' RACE was used, and it produced the TCR beta libraries. Reprocessing the 5' RACE reads, TCRdb reports a single entry for every CDR3 protein and omits DNA. The ten most abundant clones cover approximately 8% of a sample with some 12,000 distinct CDR3 sequences. Sequencing was done on a sample of CD8+ T cells from PBMCs. The receptors originated from a human donor in good health.

By frequency, this clonotype registers medium-sized. The chain has TRBV12-3 or TRBV12-4 and TRBJ1-1; the D call from TCRdb, TRBD1, cannot be confirmed without DNA. The CDR3 sequence is 14 residues long. CDR3: CASSRTGTNTEAFF.

This chain uses TRBV7-9 with TRBJ1-3. Looked up from germline, CDR1 is SEHNR and CDR2 is FQNEAQ (reference sequence). CDR3 length: 16 residues. The CDR3 loop reads CASSQRVGISGNTIYF.

The J gene is TRBJ2-7, the V gene TRBV6-2 or TRBV6-3; no DNA is available, so the TRBD1 call from TCRdb remains unchecked. This CDR3 contains 13 residues. Germline CDR1 is MNHEY and CDR2 is SVGEGT. CDR3 amino acids: CASSGQGVHEQYF.

This clonotype shows up as medium-sized (0.01 to 0.1%) by frequency. CDR3 residues: CSVEVARTGYDTGELFF. This chain joins TRBV29-1 and TRBJ2-2; lacking DNA, the TRBD1 call made by TCRdb goes unchecked. The CDR3 covers 17 residues. The germline V gene has CDR1 SQVTM and CDR2 ANQGSEA.

The V gene is TRBV29-1, the J gene TRBJ2-3; with no DNA, the TCRdb D assignment of TRBD2 cannot be verified. Germline CDR1 reads SQVTM; CDR2 reads ANQGSEA. The CDR3 spans 15 residues. The CDR3 sequence is CSVEGNSGGTDTQYF.

V gene TRBV7-9 combines with J gene TRBJ1-2; as DNA is missing, the TRBD1 call by TCRdb cannot be tested. The CDR3 runs to 15 residues. Germline CDR1 SEHNR, CDR2 FQNEAQ (reference sequence). Here the CDR3 reads CASSLVGRFTYGYTF.

The CDR3 sequence: CASRQPGDQETQYF. The chain links TRBV28 to TRBJ2-5; TCRdb's D call of TRBD1 is untestable without DNA. Germline CDR1 and CDR2: MDHEN and SYDVKM. The length of the CDR3 is 14 residues.

The chain couples TRBV11-2 to TRBJ2-3; TCRdb names TRBD2, which stays unverified in the absence of DNA. CDR3 length equals 15 residues. Germline V CDR1 and CDR2: SGHAT, FQNNGV. The CDR3 loop reads CASSLIGGSGDTQYF.

The chain is built from TRBV11-3 and TRBJ2-1; the D gene TCRdb calls, TRBD2, cannot be checked with no DNA. The CDR3 runs to 13 residues. Germline loops: CDR1 SGHNT, CDR2 YENEEA. Here the CDR3 reads CASSIRLVDEQFF.

V and J are TRBV6-2 or TRBV6-3 and TRBJ2-7; with no DNA, the TCRdb D assignment of TRBD1 cannot be verified. This CDR3 comprises 15 residues. CDR1 MNHEY and CDR2 SVGEGT come from the germline V gene. The CDR3 loop is CASSSSRDSSYEQYF.

This chain uses TRBV6-5 with TRBJ1-1; TCRdb's D call of TRBD1 is untestable without DNA. Germline V CDR1 and CDR2: MNHEY, SVGAGI. The CDR3 has 14 amino acids. CDR3: CASSQAGGGTEAFF.

This rearrangement joins TRBV6-5 to TRBJ2-3. The CDR3 is 13 residues long. Looked up from germline, CDR1 is MNHEY and CDR2 is SVGAGI. CDR3 region: CASSYAGTDTQYF.

This clonotype is classed as medium-sized by frequency. V is TRBV12-3 or TRBV12-4 and J is TRBJ2-1; as DNA is missing, the TRBD1 call by TCRdb cannot be tested. CDR3 size: 16 residues. The CDR3 here is CASSLIPGTGQDEQFF.

Frequency places this clonotype as medium-sized. The CDR3: CASSLPGVRTDTQYF. V gene TRBV7-6 combines with J gene TRBJ2-3; the D call of TRBD1 rests on TCRdb alone, since no DNA is present to check it. The CDR3 totals 15 residues. CDR1 is SGHVS and CDR2 is FNYEAQ in the germline V gene.

This chain links TRBV11-2 with TRBJ2-1; no DNA is available, so the TRBD2 call from TCRdb remains unchecked. Germline CDR1 and CDR2: SGHAT and FQNNGV. This CDR3 is 18 amino acids long. This chain's CDR3 is CASRIPGLAGGIYNEQFF.

The V and J genes are TRBV6-5 and TRBJ1-2. The CDR3 contains 13 residues. Germline CDR1 and CDR2: MNHEY and SVGAGI. The CDR3 reads CASSTSTVDGYTF.

The CDR3 loop reads CASSYSAGQYQETQYF. The chain combines TRBV6-6 with TRBJ2-5. Germline V gives CDR1 MNHNY, CDR2 SVGAGI (reference sequence). The CDR3 is 16 residues long.

This clonotype shows up as medium-sized (0.01 to 0.1%) by frequency. The rearrangement links TRBV18 to TRBJ1-1; TCRdb selects TRBD1, and the lack of DNA leaves this call unchecked. The CDR3 has 17 residues. Germline lookup yields CDR1 KGHSH and CDR2 LQKENI. This CDR3 reads CASSPVARAEKGTEAFF.

The rearrangement joins TRBV6-5 to TRBJ2-2; TCRdb lists TRBD2, though no DNA is available to test this call. This CDR3 contains 15 residues. Germline loops: CDR1 MNHEY, CDR2 SVGAGI. CDR3 sequence reads: CASSYSTGRGGELFF.

V usage is TRBV7-9 and J usage is TRBJ2-3; TCRdb lists TRBD1, though no DNA is available to test this call. Germline V gene lookup returns CDR1 SEHNR and CDR2 FQNEAQ (reference sequence). CDR3 length: 15 amino acids. The CDR3: CASSPIRDSTDTQYF.

The gene calls are TRBV19 and TRBJ2-5; TCRdb picks TRBD2, but there is no DNA to check that call. The CDR3 sequence is 15 residues long. Germline V lookup: CDR1 LNHDA, CDR2 SQIVND (reference sequence). The CDR3 sequence is CASSTSGGPRETQYF.

The gene calls are TRBV20-1 and TRBJ1-2; TCRdb designates TRBD1, a call that cannot be tested without DNA. CDR1 is DFQATT, CDR2 SNEGSKA, per germline (reference sequence). This CDR3 contains 13 residues. CDR3 sequence: CSARDGRTGGYTF.

CDR3 residues: CASMAGGGYTF. The rearrangement uses TRBV28 and TRBJ1-2; no DNA is available, so the TRBD1 call from TCRdb remains unchecked. The CDR3 runs to 11 residues. The germline V gene has CDR1 MDHEN and CDR2 SYDVKM.

The chain employs TRBV27 and TRBJ2-7. The CDR3 sequence is 15 residues long. Germline V lookup: CDR1 MNHEY, CDR2 SMNVEV (reference sequence). The CDR3 protein is CASSLSFRGSYEQYF.

The chain employs TRBV14 and TRBJ2-2; TCRdb designates TRBD2, a call that cannot be tested without DNA. This CDR3 has 19 amino acids. CDR1 is SGHDN, CDR2 FVKESK, per germline. The CDR3 protein is CASSQALLAGGPGTGELFF.

V usage is TRBV6-2 or TRBV6-3 and J usage is TRBJ2-1; TCRdb selects TRBD2, and the lack of DNA leaves this call unchecked. Germline loops: CDR1 MNHEY, CDR2 SVGEGT. CDR3 length: 17 residues. The CDR3 sequence is CASSYSSLAGLDNEQFF.

This chain connects TRBV7-3 to TRBJ1-1; the D call of TRBD1 rests on TCRdb alone, since no DNA is present to check it. The CDR3 spans 16 residues. Germline V CDR1 and CDR2: SGHTA, FQGTGA. The CDR3 loop reads CASSSLGVGFGTEAFF. Together with reference TRBV7-3 and TRBJ1-1, the CDR3 gives the full variable domain: GAGVSQTPSNKVTEKGKYVELRCDPISGHTALYWYRQSLGQGPEFLIYFQGTGAADDSGLPNDRFFAVRPEGSVSTLKIQRTERGDSAVYLCASSSLGVGFGTEAFFGQGTRLTVV.

The V call is TRBV29-1, the J call TRBJ2-1; TCRdb's D gene call, TRBD2, goes unchecked for lack of DNA. Looked up from germline, CDR1 is SQVTM and CDR2 is ANQGSEA. The CDR3 loop spans 14 amino acids. The CDR3 sequence is CSVGGTLGSNEQFF.

The chain recombines TRBV9 with TRBJ1-1. The CDR3 has 15 residues. Germline V gives CDR1 SGDLS, CDR2 YYNGEE. The CDR3 loop reads CASSVSGSLNTEAFF. The full variable domain, in which reference TRBV9 and TRBJ1-1 provide the parts outside the CDR3, is DSGVTQTPKHLITATGQRVTLRCSPRSGDLSVYWYQQSLDQGLQFLIQYYNGEERAKGNILERFSAQQFPDLHSELNLSSLELGDSALYFCASSVSGSLNTEAFFGQGTRLTVV.